A single sample gave rise to the 25 T cell receptor beta chains below, sequenced in a study of cytomegalovirus exposure and HLA in healthy donors. The PCR contained 60 Vbeta and 13 Jbeta primers. The repertoire was sequenced with immunoSEQ multiplex PCR; TCRdb's copy has only in-frame clones and lacks some. The table lists about 190,000 clones, 60% to 85% of them singletons. Source material: PBMCs. The receptors derive from a woman younger than 30 in good health and CMV-seronegative.

The chain links TRBV27 to TRBJ1-2; D unresolved. Trimming stripped 6 bases from V and 8 bases from J, with 13 bases between. The CDR3 totals 12 residues. The germline V gene encodes CDR1 MNHEY and CDR2 SMNVEV (reference sequence). The chain's CDR3 is CASSYKARGYTF. DNA of the CDR3: TGTGCCAGCAGCTACAAGGCTAGGGGCTACACCTTC.

The genes are TRBV9 and TRBJ2-1, with 7 bases fitting TRBD1. Trimming removed 1 base from V and 8 bases from J; junction bases left unmatched: 9. There are 15 residues in the CDR3. CDR1 and CDR2 from the germline V gene are SGDLS and YYNGEE. CDR3 in amino acids: CASSVSDRALDEQFF. For the CDR3, the DNA is TGTGCCAGCAGCGTAAGTGACAGGGCTTTGGATGAGCAGTTCTTC.

The chain couples TRBV15 to TRBJ2-1, with TRBD1 identical over 7 bases. This CDR3 has 12 amino acids. Germline V CDR1 and CDR2: LNHNV, YYDKDF (reference sequence). V lost 9 bases, J lost 5 bases, and 4 bases stayed unmatched. The CDR3 coding sequence is TGTGCCACAACAGGGGTGGACAATGAGCAGTTCTTC. Translating gives CATTGVDNEQFF. The complete variable domain, with remaining parts taken from reference TRBV15 and TRBJ2-1, reads DAMVIQNPRYQVTQFGKPVTLSCSQTLNHNVMYWYQQKSSQAPKLLFHYYDKDFNNEADTPDNFQSRRPNTSFCFLDIRSPGLGDTAMYLCATTGVDNEQFFGPGTRLTVL.

This clone was picked up one time. The chain joins TRBV14 to TRBJ2-3; the D gene is possibly TRBD2 (5 bases). The CDR3 covers 16 residues. Germline CDR1 SGHDN, CDR2 FVKESK. Trimming took 0 bases from V and 2 from J, leaving 12 bases between them. This chain's CDR3 is CASSQESRGYTDTQYF. The CDR3 region has the DNA TGTGCCAGCAGCCAAGAATCACGGGGTTACACAGATACGCAGTATTTT.

The rearrangement joins TRBV6-4 to TRBJ2-2; D is possibly TRBD2 (6 bases). The germline CDR1 and CDR2 sequences are MRHNA and SNTAGT. V gave up 7 bases and J gave up 4 bases, with 13 bases separating them. The CDR3 spans 14 residues. In nucleotides, the CDR3 is TGTGCCAGCATGCGGGGAGATGGCACCGGGGAGCTGTTTTTT. It is translated as CASMRGDGTGELFF.

This clone has only a few counts. The chain recombines TRBV7-8 with TRBJ1-2; possible D gene TRBD1, 6 bases. Trimming shortened V by 1 base and J by 5 bases, and 11 bases separated the two germline ends. CDR3 length equals 14 residues. The germline gives CDR1 SGHVS, CDR2 FQNEAQ. The CDR3 spells CASSLGGGRYGYTF. CDR3 coding DNA: TGTGCCAGCAGCTTAGGCGGGGGGCGGTATGGCTACACCTTC. The variable domain in full, completed from reference TRBV7-8 and TRBJ1-2, reads GAGVSQSPRYKVAKRGQDVALRCDPISGHVSLFWYQQALGQGPEFLTYFQNEAQLDKSGLPSDRFFAERPEGSVSTLKIQRTQQEDSAVYLCASSLGGGRYGYTFGSGTRLTVV.

V gene TRBV2 combines with J gene TRBJ2-5; TRBD2 is a possible D gene (5 bases). The length of the CDR3 is 16 residues. V lost 0 bases to trimming and J lost 0 bases, with 11 bases between them. The V gene's germline CDR1 is SNHLY and CDR2 FYNNEI. This CDR3 is CASSEARTAYQETQYF. The DNA of the CDR3 is TGTGCCAGCAGTGAAGCGAGGACTGCGTACCAAGAGACCCAGTACTTC.

This clone has a single count. The chain combines TRBV11-2 with TRBJ2-7, with 7 bases aligning to TRBD1. The CDR3 loop spans 13 amino acids. The junction had 2 bases not matched to a gene; V was cut back by 3 bases and J by 3 bases. Looked up from germline, CDR1 is SGHAT and CDR2 is FQNNGV. The CDR3 DNA reads as TGTGCCAGCAGCTTTGACAGGGTCTACGAGCAGTACTTC. It translates to CASSFDRVYEQYF.

Note on this clone: One junction end does not reproduce the germline sequence, and a read error may be involved. Other DNA sequences of this sample code for an identical CDR3. The CDR3, as DNA: TGTGCCAGCAGGGAAGGAGGCGGCTACACCTTC. Its protein is CASREGGGYTF. The V and J genes are TRBV6-1 and TRBJ1-2; D unclear. This CDR3 is 11 amino acids long. CDR1 MNHNS and CDR2 SASEGT come from the germline V gene.

V usage is TRBV7-9 and J usage is TRBJ1-1; D might be TRBD1 (5 bases). Germline V CDR1 and CDR2: SEHNR, FQNEAQ (reference sequence). The V end lost 1 base, the J end lost 4 bases, and 10 bases lay between the germline ends. This CDR3 has 14 residues. The CDR3 reads CASSLGLGGTEAFF. The CDR3 DNA sequence: TGTGCCAGCAGCTTAGGCCTGGGGGGCACTGAAGCTTTCTTT.

This clone showed up just a few times. The chain has TRBV9 and TRBJ1-4; 9 bases align to TRBD1. V lost 0 bases, J lost 6 bases, and 6 bases stayed unmatched. The V gene's germline CDR1 is SGDLS and CDR2 YYNGEE. The CDR3 loop spans 16 amino acids. The CDR3 DNA sequence: TGTGCCAGCAGCGTAGGAACAGGGGGCGGTTATGAAAAACTGTTTTTT. This translates into CASSVGTGGGYEKLFF. Looking up the rest from reference TRBV9 and TRBJ1-4 gives the full variable domain: DSGVTQTPKHLITATGQRVTLRCSPRSGDLSVYWYQQSLDQGLQFLIQYYNGEERAKGNILERFSAQQFPDLHSELNLSSLELGDSALYFCASSVGTGGGYEKLFFGSGTQLSVL.

The gene calls are TRBV4-2 and TRBJ2-4; no definite D call. The CDR3 extends over 13 amino acids. V shed 0 bases and J shed 11 bases, with 11 bases lying between them. Germline CDR1 reads LGHNA; CDR2 reads YNFKEQ. CDR3 sequence: CASSQDESGFQYF. For the CDR3, the DNA is TGTGCCAGCAGCCAAGACGAATCAGGCTTTCAGTACTTC.

This clone was seen only once. This chain joins TRBV6-5 and TRBJ2-2; D remains unclear. The CDR3 loop spans 14 amino acids. The V end lost 2 bases, the J end lost 6 bases, and 10 bases lay between the germline ends. The germline gives CDR1 MNHEY, CDR2 SVGAGI. CDR3 loop: CASSYVGWAGELFF. The CDR3 DNA reads TGTGCCAGCAGTTACGTCGGGTGGGCCGGGGAGCTGTTTTTT.

The chain recombines TRBV5-1 with TRBJ2-7, with D possibly TRBD1 on 7 matching bases. CDR3 length: 13 amino acids. Germline V gene sequence: CDR1 SGHRS, CDR2 YFSETQ. Trimming removed 4 bases at V and 4 bases at J, with 12 bases between. CDR3 protein: CASSAGQQYEQYF. In DNA form, the CDR3 reads TGCGCCAGCAGCGCGGGACAGCAATACGAGCAGTACTTC.

This clone was counted only a few times. Within the sample, other DNA sequences also encode this same CDR3. This chain uses TRBV9 with TRBJ1-1; no clear D. The CDR3 extends over 12 amino acids. Germline V gives CDR1 SGDLS, CDR2 YYNGEE. The ends were cut back, 3 bases at V and 5 bases at J, with 8 bases in the middle. CDR3 in DNA: TGTGCCAGCAGCGCCGGAGGGACTGAAGCTTTCTTT. Residues: CASSAGGTEAFF. The full variable domain, with the rest looked up from reference TRBV9 and TRBJ1-1, is DSGVTQTPKHLITATGQRVTLRCSPRSGDLSVYWYQQSLDQGLQFLIQYYNGEERAKGNILERFSAQQFPDLHSELNLSSLELGDSALYFCASSAGGTEAFFGQGTRLTVV.

This clone appeared once. This chain links TRBV27 with TRBJ2-3, with 8 bases lining up with TRBD2. V dropped 5 bases and J dropped 4; count of bases not matched to a gene: 8. CDR3 length equals 15 residues. CDR1 is MNHEY, CDR2 SMNVEV, per germline (reference sequence). The CDR3 sequence: CASSNALAGSDTQYF. DNA for the CDR3: TGTGCCAGCAGTAATGCCTTAGCGGGATCAGATACGCAGTATTTT.

This clone was seen just once. The V call is TRBV28, the J call TRBJ1-2; no firm D call. CDR3 length: 11 amino acids. Trimming cost V 6 bases and J 4 bases, with 6 bases left between them. Germline CDR1 is MDHEN and CDR2 is SYDVKM. CDR3 DNA: TGTGCCAGCAGGAGGAGCTATGGCTACACCTTC. Its protein product is CASRRSYGYTF.

This clone came up a few times. The chain joins TRBV7-2 to TRBJ2-5, with a weak D call TRBD1 (6 bases). V was pared by 2 bases and J by 5 bases, with 12 bases between. Germline CDR1 reads SGHTA; CDR2 reads FQGNSA. This CDR3 has 14 residues. The CDR3 sequence is CASSLNRDKETQYF. The CDR3 DNA is TGTGCCAGCAGCTTAAATAGGGACAAGGAGACCCAGTACTTC.

The chain is built from TRBV5-1 and TRBJ2-1; 10 nucleotides align to TRBD1. The CDR3 is made up of 15 amino acids. The junction had 6 bases not matched to a gene; V was cut back by 4 bases and J by 5 bases. CDR1 and CDR2 (germline): SGHRS, YFSETQ. The CDR3: CASSSGTGENNEQFF. The CDR3 DNA reads as TGCGCCAGCAGCAGCGGGACAGGGGAGAACAATGAGCAGTTCTTC.

The chain employs TRBV5-6 and TRBJ1-1; weak D call: TRBD1 (6 bases). This CDR3 spans 13 amino acids. Germline lookup yields CDR1 SGHDT and CDR2 YYEEEE. V was trimmed by 4 bases and J by 3 bases, leaving 10 bases between them. CDR3 residues: CASSTGQYTEAFF. The DNA of the CDR3 is TGTGCCAGCAGCACCGGACAGTACACTGAAGCTTTCTTT.

This clone was observed a handful of times. V gene TRBV6-5 combines with J gene TRBJ2-3, with D perhaps matching TRBD2 (7 bases). CDR1 is MNHEY and CDR2 is SVGAGI in the germline V gene. The CDR3 contains 15 residues. Trimming took 2 bases from V and 2 from J, leaving 11 bases between them. CDR3 sequence reads: CASSYDGGATDTQYF. The CDR3 bases are TGTGCCAGCAGTTACGATGGGGGGGCCACAGATACGCAGTATTTT.

This chain joins TRBV4-3 and TRBJ1-6; D call uncertain. With 0 bases removed from V and 7 bases from J, the gap between germline ends came to 10 bases. CDR1 and CDR2 from the germline V gene are LGHNA and YSLEER. The CDR3 totals 15 residues. CDR3 loop: CASSQDVAGNSPLHF. The CDR3 DNA reads as TGCGCCAGCAGCCAAGATGTGGCCGGGAATTCACCCCTCCACTTT.

This chain uses TRBV6-1 with TRBJ2-3, with a possible D match to TRBD1 (6 bases). Germline values: CDR1 MNHNS, CDR2 SASEGT. With 6 bases removed from V and 4 bases from J, the gap between germline ends came to 8 bases. The CDR3 has 12 residues. In nucleotides, the CDR3 is TGTGCCAGCAGAGGGGGATCAGATACGCAGTATTTT. Translating it yields CASRGGSDTQYF.

The CDR3 region has the DNA TGTGCCAGCTCACCATCAGGCGGACAGTACCAAGAGACCCAGTACTTC. Translating it yields CASSPSGGQYQETQYF. The chain is built from TRBV18 and TRBJ2-5; tentative D call: TRBD1 (6 bases). From germline, CDR1 is KGHSH and CDR2 LQKENI. This CDR3 is 16 amino acids long. Trimming removed 2 bases at V and 0 bases at J, with 13 bases between.

The chain has TRBV11-1 and TRBJ1-5; D call uncertain. The CDR3 runs to 13 residues. V lost 4 bases to trimming and J lost 3 bases, with 7 bases between them. Germline CDR1 SGHAT, CDR2 FQDESV (reference sequence). This chain's CDR3 is CASSSDFNQPQHF. CDR3 coding DNA: TGTGCCAGCAGCTCGGACTTCAATCAGCCCCAGCATTTT.